This record concerns one T cell receptor beta chain sequence. Antigen: not known. An end of the junction does not agree with germline; a read error may underlie this. This specimen belongs to a study of early T cells in non-severe SARS-CoV-2 infection. Across the study: Sequencing targeted bulk RNA from unsorted whole blood, leaving chains unpaired. Study results and caveats: Matching results from VDJdb favored anti-spike CD8 responses, leaving private and CD4 specificities undetected.

Individual cDNA molecules were tagged with unique molecular identifiers. MiXCR was run by TCRdb on the 5' RACE reads, yielding one entry per CDR3 protein. Among approximately 81,000 distinct CDR3 sequences, about 6.5% were seen once, and the ten largest hold about 7.5%. Germline V lookup: CDR1 DFQATT, CDR2 SNEGSKA (reference sequence). The CDR3 loop spans 16 amino acids. V usage is TRBV20-1 and J usage is TRBJ2-5, with 7 nucleotides matching TRBD2. The sample consisted of whole blood. This TCR derives from an adult who was a healthcare worker with PCR-confirmed SARS-CoV-2 infection or an uninfected control (not recorded which). CDR3 in amino acids: CSARGFAGAIQETEYF. CDR3 in DNA: TGCAGTGCTAGAGGTTTCGCGGGAGCGATCCAAGAGACCGAGTACTTC.